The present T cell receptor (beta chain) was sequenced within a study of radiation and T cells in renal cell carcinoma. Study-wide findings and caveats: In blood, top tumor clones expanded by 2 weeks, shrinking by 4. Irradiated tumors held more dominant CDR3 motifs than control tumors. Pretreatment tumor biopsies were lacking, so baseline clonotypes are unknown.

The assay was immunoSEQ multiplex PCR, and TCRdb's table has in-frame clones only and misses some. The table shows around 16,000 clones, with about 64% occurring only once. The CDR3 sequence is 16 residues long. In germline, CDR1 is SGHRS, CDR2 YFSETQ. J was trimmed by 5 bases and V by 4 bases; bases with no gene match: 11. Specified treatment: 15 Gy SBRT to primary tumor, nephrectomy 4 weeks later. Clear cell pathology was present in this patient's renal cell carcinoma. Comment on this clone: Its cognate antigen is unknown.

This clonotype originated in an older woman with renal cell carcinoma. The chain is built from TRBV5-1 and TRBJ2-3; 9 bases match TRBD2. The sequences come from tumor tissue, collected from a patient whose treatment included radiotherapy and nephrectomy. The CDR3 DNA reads TGCGCCAGCAGCGCTGCGTTGCGGGGGGGCTTAGATACGCAGTATTTT. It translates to CASSAALRGGLDTQYF.